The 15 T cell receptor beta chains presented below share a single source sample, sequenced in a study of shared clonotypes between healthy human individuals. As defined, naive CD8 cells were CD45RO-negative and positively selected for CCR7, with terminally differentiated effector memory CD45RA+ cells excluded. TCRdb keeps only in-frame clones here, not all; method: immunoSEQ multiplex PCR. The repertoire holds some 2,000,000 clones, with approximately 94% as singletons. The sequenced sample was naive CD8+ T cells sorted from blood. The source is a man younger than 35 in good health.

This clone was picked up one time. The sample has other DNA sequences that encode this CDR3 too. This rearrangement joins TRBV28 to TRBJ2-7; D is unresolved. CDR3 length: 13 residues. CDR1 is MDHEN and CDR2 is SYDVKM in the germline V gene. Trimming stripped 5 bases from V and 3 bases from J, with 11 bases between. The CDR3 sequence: CASSPGVGYEQYF. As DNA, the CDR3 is TGTGCCAGCAGTCCTGGGGTCGGCTACGAGCAGTACTTC.

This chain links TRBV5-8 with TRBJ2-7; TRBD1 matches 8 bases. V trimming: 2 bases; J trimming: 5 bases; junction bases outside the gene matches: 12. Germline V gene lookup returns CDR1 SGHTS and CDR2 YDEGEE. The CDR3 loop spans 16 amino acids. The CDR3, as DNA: TGTGCCAGCAGCTTCCCCCGCAGGACAGGGACCCACGAGCAGTACTTC. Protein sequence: CASSFPRRTGTHEQYF. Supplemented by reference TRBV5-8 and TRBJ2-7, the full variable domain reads EAGVTQSPTHLIKTRGQQATLRCSPISGHTSVYWYQQALGLGLQFLLWYDEGEERNRGNFPPRFSGRQFPNYSSELNVNALELEDSALYLCASSFPRRTGTHEQYFGPGTRLTVT.

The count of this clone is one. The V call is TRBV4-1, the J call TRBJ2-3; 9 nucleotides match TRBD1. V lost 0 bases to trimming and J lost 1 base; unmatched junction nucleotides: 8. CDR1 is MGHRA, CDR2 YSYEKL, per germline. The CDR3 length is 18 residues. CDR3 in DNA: TGCGCCAGCAGCCAAGAGAGTTGGGACAGGGAGGGCACAGATACGCAGTATTTT. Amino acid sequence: CASSQESWDREGTDTQYF.

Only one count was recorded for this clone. CDR3 nucleotides: TGCGCCAGCAGCCAAGCTATATCGGGGGGCCTAGCGGTCGAGCAGTACTTC. Translation: CASSQAISGGLAVEQYF. The chain has TRBV4-1 and TRBJ2-7; D possibly corresponds to TRBD2 (7 bases). CDR3 length equals 17 residues. Trimming took off 1 base at V and 6 bases at J, with 22 bases between the two ends. Germline V gene sequence: CDR1 MGHRA, CDR2 YSYEKL.

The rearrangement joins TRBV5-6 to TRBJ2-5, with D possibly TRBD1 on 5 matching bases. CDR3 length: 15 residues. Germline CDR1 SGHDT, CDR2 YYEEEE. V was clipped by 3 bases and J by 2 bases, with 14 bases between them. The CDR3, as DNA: TGTGCCAGCAGCTCGGTTACAGGTGGGCAAGAGACCCAGTACTTC. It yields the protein CASSSVTGGQETQYF.

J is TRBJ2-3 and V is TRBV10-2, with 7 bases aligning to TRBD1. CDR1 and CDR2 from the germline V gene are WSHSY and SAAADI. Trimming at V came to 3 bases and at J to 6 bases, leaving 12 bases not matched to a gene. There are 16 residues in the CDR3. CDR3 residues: CASSEKGQVPSDTQYF. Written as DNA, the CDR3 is TGCGCCAGCAGTGAAAAAGGACAGGTGCCATCGGATACGCAGTATTTT.

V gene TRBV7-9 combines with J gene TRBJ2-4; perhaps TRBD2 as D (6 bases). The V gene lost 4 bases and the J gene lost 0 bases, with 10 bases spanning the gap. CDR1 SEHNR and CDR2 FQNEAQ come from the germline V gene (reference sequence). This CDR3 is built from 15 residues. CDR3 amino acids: CASSSGRLAKNIQYF. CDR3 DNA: TGTGCCAGCAGCTCTGGGAGGCTAGCCAAAAACATTCAGTACTTC.

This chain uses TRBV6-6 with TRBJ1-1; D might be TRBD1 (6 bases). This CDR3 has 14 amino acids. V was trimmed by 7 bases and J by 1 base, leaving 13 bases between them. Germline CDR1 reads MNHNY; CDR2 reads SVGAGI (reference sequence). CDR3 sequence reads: CASTLATGNTEAFF. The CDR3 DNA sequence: TGTGCCAGCACCCTAGCGACAGGGAACACTGAAGCTTTCTTT.

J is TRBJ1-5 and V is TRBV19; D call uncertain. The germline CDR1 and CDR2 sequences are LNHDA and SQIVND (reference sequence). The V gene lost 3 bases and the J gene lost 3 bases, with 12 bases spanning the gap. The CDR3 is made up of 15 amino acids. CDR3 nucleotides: TGTGCCAGTAGTATGACCACGGTGGACAATCAGCCCCAGCATTTT. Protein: CASSMTTVDNQPQHF. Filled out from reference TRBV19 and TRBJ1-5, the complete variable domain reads DGGITQSPKYLFRKEGQNVTLSCEQNLNHDAMYWYRQDPGQGLRLIYYSQIVNDFQKGDIAEGYSVSREKKESFPLTVTSAQKNPTAFYLCASSMTTVDNQPQHFGDGTRLSIL.

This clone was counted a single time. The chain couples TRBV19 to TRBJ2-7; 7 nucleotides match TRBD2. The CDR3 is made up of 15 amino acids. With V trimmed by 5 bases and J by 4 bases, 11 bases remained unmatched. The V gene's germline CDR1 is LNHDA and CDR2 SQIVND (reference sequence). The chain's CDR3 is CASSVGLDYTYEQYF. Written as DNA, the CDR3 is TGTGCCAGTAGTGTCGGACTAGATTACACGTACGAGCAGTACTTC.

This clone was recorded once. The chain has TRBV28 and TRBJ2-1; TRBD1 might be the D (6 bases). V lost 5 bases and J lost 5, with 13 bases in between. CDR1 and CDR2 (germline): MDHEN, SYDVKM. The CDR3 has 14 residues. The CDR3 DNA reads TGTGCCAGCAGTGACCTTGGACAGAACAATGAGCAGTTCTTC. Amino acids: CASSDLGQNNEQFF.

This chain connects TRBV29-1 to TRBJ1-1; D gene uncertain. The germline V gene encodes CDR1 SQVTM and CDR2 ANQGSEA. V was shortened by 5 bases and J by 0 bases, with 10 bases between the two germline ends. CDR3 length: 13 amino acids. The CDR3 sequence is CSVTGVVNTEAFF. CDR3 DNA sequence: TGCAGCGTTACTGGGGTCGTGAACACTGAAGCTTTCTTT.

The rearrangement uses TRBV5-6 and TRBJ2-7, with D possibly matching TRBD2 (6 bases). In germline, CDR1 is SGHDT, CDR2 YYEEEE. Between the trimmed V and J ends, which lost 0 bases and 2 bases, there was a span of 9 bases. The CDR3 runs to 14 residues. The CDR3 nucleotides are TGTGCCAGCAGCTTGGGCGGGGAGCCCTACGAGCAGTACTTC. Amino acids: CASSLGGEPYEQYF.

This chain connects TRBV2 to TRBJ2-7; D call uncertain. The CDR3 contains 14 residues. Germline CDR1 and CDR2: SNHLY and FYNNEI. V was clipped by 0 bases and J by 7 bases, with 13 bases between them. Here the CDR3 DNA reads TGTGCCAGCAGTGAAGCAGGCAGGAACGCAGAGCAGTACTTC. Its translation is CASSEAGRNAEQYF.

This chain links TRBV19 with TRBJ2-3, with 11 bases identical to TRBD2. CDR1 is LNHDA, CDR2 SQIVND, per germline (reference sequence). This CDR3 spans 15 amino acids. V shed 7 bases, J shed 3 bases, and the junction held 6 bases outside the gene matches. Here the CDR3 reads CASKGLAGGTDTQYF. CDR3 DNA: TGTGCCAGTAAGGGTCTAGCGGGGGGAACAGATACGCAGTATTTT.